This T cell receptor (beta chain) was identified in a study of blood T cell repertoires in COVID-19. Authors' methods: How many nucleated cells were present was estimated from reference gene primer amplification. Clones were sequenced by immunoSEQ multiplex PCR, and TCRdb holds only the in-frame ones, with some missing. V, J and clone size were drawn from that table, and D and trimming were deduced from the DNA. The sample includes about 170,000 clones, 85% to 90% of them seen just once. Trimming cost V 3 bases and J 4 bases; bases outside gene matches: 1. CDR1 is GTSNPN, CDR2 SVGIG, per germline (reference sequence). The CDR3 covers 12 residues.

The sequencing sample was made of peripheral blood. The receptor was isolated from a man aged 18 to 30 with active or convalescent COVID-19. The rearrangement joins TRBV30 to TRBJ2-5; 8 positions agree with TRBD2. The chain's CDR3 is CAWSGGGETQYF. The DNA of the CDR3 is TGTGCCTGGAGCGGGGGGGGAGAGACCCAGTACTTC. Variable domain in full (rest from reference TRBV30 and TRBJ2-5): SQTIHQWPATLVQPVGSPLSLECTVEGTSNPNLYWYRQAAGRGLQLLFYSVGIGQISSEVPQNLSASRPQDRQFILSSKKLLLSDSGFYLCAWSGGGETQYFGPGTRLLVL.